The T cell receptor (beta chain) described here comes from a study of blood T cells in healthy people across ages. Together with a sample-barcoded 5' primer, a J-beta primer mix was included in a second PCR lasting roughly 7 to 11 cycles. Each CDR3 protein is one row after TCRdb ran MiXCR on the 5' RACE reads. The repertoire consists of about 1 million distinct CDR3 sequences, with 20% to 25% occurring once and the leading ten covering about 0.72%. The V gene lost 2 bases and the J gene lost 8 bases, with 24 bases spanning the gap. CDR3 size: 17 residues. Germline V gene lookup returns CDR1 MGHDK and CDR2 SYGVNS. This clonotype was counted a few times. These sequences were also reported in another study, on T cells of mothers and their children.

The receptor comes from a girl aged 2-9 years in good health. The specimen sequenced was blood. The rearrangement uses TRBV25-1 and TRBJ1-2, with D unclear. CDR3 region: CASSEESWSREYVGYTF. CDR3 bases: TGTGCCAGCAGTGAAGAGTCCTGGAGTAGGGAGTACGTCGGCTACACCTTC.